These T cell receptor beta chains were read from a single sample in a study of blood T cells in healthy people across ages. TCRdb re-analysed the 5' RACE reads in MiXCR, keeping a single row per CDR3 protein. This table holds about 1.5 million distinct CDR3 sequences, around 42% found once. Sequences were obtained from blood. These receptors all come from a woman under 30 in good health. The CDR3 runs from the conserved cysteine through the conserved F or W. D genes are given only for firm matches. Size is stated for part of the rows, as once, few or many counts, or as a class when the clone is expanded.

v_gene: TRBV28
j_gene: TRBJ1-6
d_gene: TRBD1
abundance: NA
CDR3nt: TGTGCCAGCAGTTTCAGGGGGCTTAATTCACCCCTCCACTTT
CDR3aa: CASSFRGLNSPLHF

v_gene: TRBV6-1
j_gene: TRBJ1-2
d_gene: NA
abundance: NA
CDR3nt: TGTGCCAGCAGCAGATTGGCCACTAACTATGGCTACACCTTC
CDR3aa: CASSRLATNYGYTF

v_gene: TRBV20-1
j_gene: TRBJ1-1
d_gene: TRBD1
abundance: few
CDR3nt: TGCAGTGCTCCGGGACAGGGGGAGGTTGAAGCTTTCTTT
CDR3aa: CSAPGQGEVEAFF

v_gene: TRBV25-1
j_gene: TRBJ1-4
d_gene: NA
abundance: few
CDR3nt: TGTGCCAGCAGTGACCCGAACCCAAGGGAAAAACTGTTTTTT
CDR3aa: CASSDPNPREKLFF

v_gene: TRBV11-3
j_gene: TRBJ2-3
d_gene: NA
abundance: few
CDR3nt: TGTGCCAGCAGCTCCCGGACCCAAAGCACAGATACGCAGTATTTT
CDR3aa: CASSSRTQSTDTQYF

v_gene: TRBV29-1
j_gene: TRBJ2-3
d_gene: NA
abundance: few
CDR3nt: TGCAGCGTTGAACTAGGAGTTAAGCCAGATACGCAGTATTTT
CDR3aa: CSVELGVKPDTQYF

v_gene: TRBV3-1
j_gene: TRBJ2-7
d_gene: TRBD1
abundance: few
CDR3nt: TGTGCCAGCAGCCAAGAATCAGGGGGCATCGCCGAGCAGTACTTC
CDR3aa: CASSQESGGIAEQYF

v_gene: TRBV5-5
j_gene: TRBJ2-6
d_gene: NA
abundance: NA
CDR3nt: TGTGCCAGCAGCTTTCCACGGGACGGGACCGAAATCCTGACTTTC
CDR3aa: CASSFPRDGTEILTF

v_gene: TRBV5-1
j_gene: TRBJ2-7
d_gene: TRBD2
abundance: NA
CDR3nt: TGCGCCAGCGGCTTTGGACTAGCTTCCTACGAGCAGTACTTC
CDR3aa: CASGFGLASYEQYF

v_gene: TRBV4-1
j_gene: TRBJ2-2
d_gene: NA
abundance: NA
CDR3nt: TGCGCCAGCAGCCCCGCCGAGAACACCGGGGAGCTGTTTTTT
CDR3aa: CASSPAENTGELFF

v_gene: TRBV2
j_gene: TRBJ1-2
d_gene: NA
abundance: once
CDR3nt: TGTGCCAGCAGACTCACGGCCGACAGTCGTTACACCTTC
CDR3aa: CASRLTADSRYTF

v_gene: TRBV5-1
j_gene: TRBJ2-2
d_gene: NA
abundance: NA
CDR3nt: TGCGCCAGCAGCTTGGTCGTGGCGAACACCGGGGAGCTGTTTTTT
CDR3aa: CASSLVVANTGELFF

v_gene: TRBV5-1
j_gene: TRBJ2-7
d_gene: NA
abundance: few
CDR3nt: TGCGCCAGCAGCTTGGATCCGGCCTCAGTCCTCTACGAGCAGTACTTC
CDR3aa: CASSLDPASVLYEQYF

v_gene: TRBV5-1
j_gene: TRBJ1-3
d_gene: NA
abundance: few
CDR3nt: TGCGCCAGCAGCTTGACCGAAGCGAACTCTGGAAACACCATATATTTT
CDR3aa: CASSLTEANSGNTIYF

v_gene: TRBV14
j_gene: TRBJ2-1
d_gene: TRBD2
abundance: NA
CDR3nt: TGTGCCAGCAGCCCACTAGCGACGGATGAGCAGTTCTTC
CDR3aa: CASSPLATDEQFF

v_gene: TRBV9
j_gene: TRBJ2-3
d_gene: NA
abundance: NA
CDR3nt: TGTGCCAGCAGCCCACGGGGGGCGATGGACACAGATACGCAGTATTTT
CDR3aa: CASSPRGAMDTDTQYF

v_gene: TRBV11-2
j_gene: TRBJ2-2
d_gene: TRBD1
abundance: NA
CDR3nt: TGTGCCAGCAGCCCCCTAAGGGGGCCGGCGAACACCGGGGAGCTGTTTTTT
CDR3aa: CASSPLRGPANTGELFF

v_gene: TRBV9
j_gene: TRBJ2-7
d_gene: NA
abundance: few
CDR3nt: TGTGCCAGCAGCGTAGGAGTAGGGGGATCCGAGCAGTACTTC
CDR3aa: CASSVGVGGSEQYF

v_gene: TRBV7-2
j_gene: TRBJ1-3
d_gene: NA
abundance: few
CDR3nt: TGTGCCAGCAGCTTAGTAACAGGGCCTGGAAACACCATATATTTT
CDR3aa: CASSLVTGPGNTIYF

v_gene: TRBV20-1
j_gene: TRBJ2-3
d_gene: TRBD2
abundance: few
CDR3nt: TGCAGTGCTAGAGAAGGGCTAGCGGGAGTGCAGTATTTT
CDR3aa: CSAREGLAGVQYF

v_gene: TRBV3-1
j_gene: TRBJ1-2
d_gene: NA
abundance: few
CDR3nt: TGTGCCAGCAGCCAACGAAGTGGGGGCTACACCTTC
CDR3aa: CASSQRSGGYTF